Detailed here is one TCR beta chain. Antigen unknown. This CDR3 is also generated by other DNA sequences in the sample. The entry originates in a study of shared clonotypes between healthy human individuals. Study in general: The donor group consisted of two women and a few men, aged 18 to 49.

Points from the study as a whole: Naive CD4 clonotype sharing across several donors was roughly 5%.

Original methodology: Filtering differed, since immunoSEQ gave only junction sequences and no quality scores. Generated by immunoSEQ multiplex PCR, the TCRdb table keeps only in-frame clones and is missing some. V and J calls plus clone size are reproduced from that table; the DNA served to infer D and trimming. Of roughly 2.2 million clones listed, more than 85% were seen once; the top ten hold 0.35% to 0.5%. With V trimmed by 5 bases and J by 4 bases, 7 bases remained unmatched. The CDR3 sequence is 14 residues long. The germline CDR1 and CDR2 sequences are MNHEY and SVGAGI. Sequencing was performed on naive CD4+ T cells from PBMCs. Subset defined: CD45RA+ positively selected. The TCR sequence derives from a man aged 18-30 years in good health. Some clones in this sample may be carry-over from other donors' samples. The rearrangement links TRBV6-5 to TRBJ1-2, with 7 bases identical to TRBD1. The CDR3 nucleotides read TGTGCCAGCAGTCCGGGACAGACTAGCTATGGCTACACCTTC. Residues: CASSPGQTSYGYTF.